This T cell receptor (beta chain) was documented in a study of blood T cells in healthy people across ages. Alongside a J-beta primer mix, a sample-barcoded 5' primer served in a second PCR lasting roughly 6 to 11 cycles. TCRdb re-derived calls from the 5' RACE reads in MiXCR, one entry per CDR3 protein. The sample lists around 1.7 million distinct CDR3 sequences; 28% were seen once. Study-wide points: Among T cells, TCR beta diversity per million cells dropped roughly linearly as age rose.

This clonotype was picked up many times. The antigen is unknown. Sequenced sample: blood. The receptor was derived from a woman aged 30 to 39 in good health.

DNA of the CDR3: TGTGCCAGCGGGATCTGGACTAGCGACTACGAGCAGTACTTC. It translates to CASGIWTSDYEQYF. The chain joins TRBV12-3 or TRBV12-4 to TRBJ2-7; TRBD2 agrees at 9 bases. V dropped 8 bases and J dropped 3; count of bases not matched to a gene: 8. CDR3 length: 14 residues.